Following are 26 T cell receptor beta chains from one sample sequenced in a study of T cell responses to AZD1222 COVID-19 vaccine. Assay used: immunoSEQ multiplex PCR; TCRdb lists only in-frame clones, some missing. The sample shows around 130,000 clones, roughly nine tenths of them seen only once. Sequenced here: peripheral blood, sampled 28 days after the second AZD1222 dose. The receptors shown here come from an adult who received the AZD1222 COVID-19 vaccine.

The chain recombines TRBV6-5 with TRBJ1-2; a weak D match, TRBD1 (6 bases). CDR3 size: 13 residues. Trimming took off 6 bases at V and 5 bases at J, with 13 bases between the two ends. In germline, CDR1 is MNHEY, CDR2 SVGAGI. CDR3 residues: CASSPTGVYGYTF. CDR3 nucleotides: TGTGCCAGCAGCCCGACAGGAGTTTATGGCTACACCTTC.

This rearrangement joins TRBV25-1 to TRBJ1-2, with D possibly TRBD1 on 5 matching bases. Germline loops: CDR1 MGHDK, CDR2 SYGVNS. This CDR3 is built from 14 residues. With 1 base removed from V and 8 bases from J, the gap between germline ends came to 14 bases. CDR3 sequence reads: CASSESLDMGGYTF. DNA of the CDR3: TGTGCCAGCAGTGAATCTCTGGACATGGGAGGCTACACCTTC.

The chain combines TRBV27 with TRBJ2-7; D may be TRBD2 (6 bases). The V and J ends lost 2 bases and 7 bases respectively, with 21 bases between them. The CDR3 consists of 16 residues. Germline loops: CDR1 MNHEY, CDR2 SMNVEV (reference sequence). As DNA, the CDR3 is TGTGCCAGCAGTTTAGGGGCCGGGACTCTCCCGGGGGAGCAGTACTTC. Amino acid sequence: CASSLGAGTLPGEQYF.

The chain employs TRBV7-9 and TRBJ2-7; TRBD1 agrees at 9 bases. The length of the CDR3 is 15 residues. The ends lost 5 bases at V and 0 bases at J; junction bases unmatched: 5. Germline V CDR1 and CDR2: SEHNR, FQNEAQ (reference sequence). DNA for the CDR3: TGTGCCAGCAGCACGGGACAGGGATTCTCCTACGAGCAGTACTTC. It specifies CASSTGQGFSYEQYF.

The chain is built from TRBV2 and TRBJ1-4, with 11 bases fitting TRBD1. V lost 8 bases and J lost 7; bases outside the gene matches: 6. The V gene's germline CDR1 is SNHLY and CDR2 FYNNEI. The CDR3 covers 14 residues. CDR3 sequence (DNA): TGTGCCAGCGAGGCCGGGACAGGGGGTGAAAAACTGTTTTTT. Its protein product is CASEAGTGGEKLFF. The complete variable domain, with remaining parts taken from reference TRBV2 and TRBJ1-4, reads EPEVTQTPSHQVTQMGQEVILRCVPISNHLYFYWYRQILGQKVEFLVSFYNNEISEKSEIFDDQFSVERPDGSNFTLKIRSTKLEDSAMYFCASEAGTGGEKLFFGSGTQLSVL.

The count of this clone is one. The chain links TRBV7-7 to TRBJ2-5, with 8 bases matching TRBD2. Germline CDR1 is SSHAT and CDR2 is FNYEAQ (reference sequence). This CDR3 has 13 amino acids. The CDR3 DNA follows: TGTGCTATCTCCGGGGGGGCCGAGGAGACCCAGTACTTC. Translation gives CAISGGAEETQYF.

This sequence joins TRBV27 and TRBJ2-2; maybe TRBD1 (6 bases). The germline V gene has CDR1 MNHEY and CDR2 SMNVEV (reference sequence). The CDR3 covers 16 residues. Trimming cost V 2 bases and J 4 bases, with 14 bases left between them. The CDR3 spells CASSLRTWTVTGELFF. The CDR3 bases are TGTGCCAGCAGTTTACGGACATGGACAGTCACCGGGGAGCTGTTTTTT.

The chain has TRBV6-2 or TRBV6-3 and TRBJ1-5; no firm D call. The CDR3 loop spans 14 amino acids. V dropped 3 bases and J dropped 0 bases, with 6 bases sitting between them. The germline V gene encodes CDR1 MNHEY and CDR2 SVGEGT. The CDR3 sequence: CASSYGDSNQPQHF. In DNA, the CDR3 is TGTGCCAGCAGTTATGGCGATAGCAATCAGCCCCAGCATTTT.

The rearrangement joins TRBV9 to TRBJ2-5, with a possible D match to TRBD1 (6 bases). The CDR3 contains 14 residues. In germline, CDR1 is SGDLS, CDR2 YYNGEE. V lost 5 bases and J lost 1, with 12 bases in between. CDR3 sequence: CASSKDRTQETQYF. In nucleotides, the CDR3 is TGTGCCAGCAGTAAAGACAGGACCCAAGAGACCCAGTACTTC.

The rearrangement uses TRBV6-5 and TRBJ1-5, with D unresolved. The CDR3 contains 15 residues. Deletions cut 6 bases from V and 1 base from J, with 13 bases between. Per germline, CDR1 MNHEY and CDR2 SVGAGI. The CDR3 here is CASRTSRASNQPQHF. The CDR3 DNA follows: TGTGCCAGCAGAACCTCTCGGGCGAGCAATCAGCCCCAGCATTTT.

This sequence joins TRBV15 and TRBJ2-7; D is uncertain. This CDR3 region has 15 residues. Germline CDR1 reads LNHNV; CDR2 reads YYDKDF (reference sequence). With 0 bases removed from V and 6 bases from J, the gap between germline ends came to 15 bases. CDR3 region: CATSRDLARRGEQYF. In nucleotides, the CDR3 is TGTGCCACCAGCAGAGATTTGGCCAGGAGAGGCGAGCAGTACTTC.

This chain links TRBV6-1 with TRBJ2-5, with 10 bases that match TRBD2. V trimming: 0 bases; J trimming: 7 bases; junction bases outside the gene matches: 11. The V gene's germline CDR1 is MNHNS and CDR2 SASEGT. The CDR3 runs 17 residues. The CDR3 DNA follows: TGTGCCAGCAGTGAAGCGGGAATAGCGGGGGGCCGAGGGACCCAGTACTTC. Amino acid sequence: CASSEAGIAGGRGTQYF.

The V and J genes are TRBV9 and TRBJ2-1, with 9 nucleotides matching TRBD1. Germline V gene sequence: CDR1 SGDLS, CDR2 YYNGEE. The trim removed 4 bases at V and 2 bases at J, leaving 7 bases unmatched. The CDR3 consists of 16 residues. CDR3 amino acids: CASSQHGTGTYNEQFF. The CDR3 coding sequence is TGTGCCAGCAGCCAGCATGGGACAGGGACCTACAATGAGCAGTTCTTC. The full variable domain, its missing parts supplied by reference TRBV9 and TRBJ2-1, is DSGVTQTPKHLITATGQRVTLRCSPRSGDLSVYWYQQSLDQGLQFLIQYYNGEERAKGNILERFSAQQFPDLHSELNLSSLELGDSALYFCASSQHGTGTYNEQFFGPGTRLTVL.

Concerning this clone itself: This CDR3 is also generated by other DNA sequences in the sample. This chain connects TRBV30 to TRBJ1-5, with TRBD1 as a possible D gene (5 bases). CDR3 size: 13 residues. From germline, CDR1 is GTSNPN and CDR2 SVGIG (reference sequence). V lost 0 bases, J lost 5 bases, and 8 bases lay in between. The DNA for the CDR3 is TGTGCCTGGAGTGTCCGGGGGGATCAGCCCCAGCATTTT. Translating it yields CAWSVRGDQPQHF.

A few counts support this clone. The chain joins TRBV7-2 to TRBJ2-1; 11 bases line up with TRBD2. After removal of 4 bases from V and 8 bases from J, the junction contained 7 bases not matched to a gene. CDR1 and CDR2 (germline): SGHTA, FQGNSA. This CDR3 comprises 15 residues. The CDR3 spells CASSSYSGRADEQFF. The CDR3 nucleotides read TGTGCCAGCAGCTCTTATAGCGGGAGGGCCGATGAGCAGTTCTTC.

This chain links TRBV7-8 with TRBJ2-5; no reliable D call. Per germline, CDR1 SGHVS and CDR2 FQNEAQ. This CDR3 has 15 amino acids. The ends were cut back, 1 base at V and 4 bases at J, with 13 bases in the middle. The CDR3 DNA reads TGTGCCAGCAGCTTAGAACCCCCTAGAGTAGAGACCCAGTACTTC. Its protein is CASSLEPPRVETQYF.

V gene TRBV19 combines with J gene TRBJ1-6, with unresolved D. Germline values: CDR1 LNHDA, CDR2 SQIVND (reference sequence). Trimming took off 2 bases at V and 6 bases at J, with 8 bases between the two ends. CDR3 length: 14 amino acids. As DNA, the CDR3 is TGTGCCAGTAGTATATGGGCACCTAATTCACCCCTCCACTTT. Translation: CASSIWAPNSPLHF.

This clone has a handful of counts. V and J are TRBV11-2 and TRBJ2-7; 8 bases align to TRBD2. Germline V gene lookup returns CDR1 SGHAT and CDR2 FQNNGV. V lost 4 bases, J lost 0 bases, and 8 bases stayed unmatched. This CDR3 region has 16 residues. CDR3 nucleotides: TGTGCCAGCAGCTCCTACTCTAGCGGGCGCTCCTACGAGCAGTACTTC. It translates to CASSSYSSGRSYEQYF.

The chain has TRBV6-6 and TRBJ1-2; D possibly corresponds to TRBD1 (6 bases). The V end was cut by 6 bases, the J end by 6 bases, with 17 bases between. The CDR3 covers 14 residues. From germline, CDR1 is MNHNY and CDR2 SVGAGI (reference sequence). Written as DNA, the CDR3 is TGTGCCAGCAGCCTTTCCGGGACAATTGATGGCTACACCTTC. Its protein is CASSLSGTIDGYTF.

The rearrangement links TRBV12-3 or TRBV12-4 to TRBJ2-1; D is possibly TRBD1 (5 bases). This CDR3 region has 12 residues. V was cut by 6 bases and J by 7 bases, with 10 bases left in between. CDR3 sequence (DNA): TGTGCCAGCAGCCTACAGGAGAATGAGCAGTTCTTC. Its translation is CASSLQENEQFF.

CDR3 coding DNA: TGCGCCAGCAGCCACCGATGGGGACTAGCGGGGGGGCCATCCTACAATGAGCAGTTCTTC. Protein sequence: CASSHRWGLAGGPSYNEQFF. The chain joins TRBV4-1 to TRBJ2-1; TRBD2 aligns across 16 bases. This CDR3 region has 20 residues. Germline lookup yields CDR1 MGHRA and CDR2 YSYEKL. The J segment lost 1 base and the V segment lost 3 bases, leaving 9 bases of the junction unmatched.

This chain connects TRBV30 to TRBJ1-1; tentatively, D is TRBD1 (5 bases). The germline V gene encodes CDR1 GTSNPN and CDR2 SVGIG (reference sequence). The CDR3 extends over 14 amino acids. The ends were cut back, 3 bases at V and 4 bases at J, with 15 bases in the middle. The CDR3 DNA reads as TGTGCCTGGAGACGAGGGGTCGGCGGCACTGAAGCTTTCTTT. This sequence encodes CAWRRGVGGTEAFF.

The chain recombines TRBV29-1 with TRBJ2-5; TRBD1 aligns across 8 bases. CDR1 is SQVTM, CDR2 ANQGSEA, per germline. CDR3 length: 14 amino acids. J was trimmed by 0 bases and V by 5 bases; bases with no gene match: 5. CDR3: CSVHPGGDQETQYF. The CDR3 coding sequence is TGCAGCGTTCACCCAGGGGGCGACCAAGAGACCCAGTACTTC.

The chain is built from TRBV7-2 and TRBJ1-5, with unresolved D. The CDR3 consists of 15 residues. Trimming cost V 5 bases and J 8 bases, with 19 bases left between them. CDR1 and CDR2 from the germline V gene are SGHTA and FQGNSA. In nucleotides, the CDR3 is TGTGCCAGCAGCCGTGATGGAACCGGCATCGAGCCCCAGCATTTT. It translates to CASSRDGTGIEPQHF.

This rearrangement joins TRBV10-2 to TRBJ1-2, with a tentative D call TRBD1 (6 bases). Deletions cut 0 bases from V and 6 bases from J, with 8 bases between. In germline, CDR1 is WSHSY, CDR2 SAAADI. The length of the CDR3 is 13 residues. CDR3 DNA sequence: TGCGCCAGCAGTGAGTCACAGGGAAATGGCTACACCTTC. It translates to CASSESQGNGYTF.

This chain links TRBV2 with TRBJ2-5; maybe TRBD2 (5 bases). The CDR3 covers 12 residues. The V and J ends lost 7 bases and 5 bases respectively, with 11 bases between them. CDR1 is SNHLY and CDR2 is FYNNEI in the germline V gene. DNA for the CDR3: TGTGCCAGCATCGGGATGGGGGAGACCCAGTACTTC. Translating it yields CASIGMGETQYF.